A single sample is the source of the 27 T cell receptor beta chains below, sequenced in a study of blood T cell repertoires in COVID-19. Generated by immunoSEQ multiplex PCR, the TCRdb table keeps only in-frame clones and is missing some. Here the sample spans under 250,000 clones, nearly 90% being singletons. The material sequenced was PBMCs or T cells enriched from blood (not recorded which). These receptor sequences come from a man aged 25 to 40 who had recovered from COVID-19.

The V gene is TRBV3-1 (or the pseudogene TRBV3-2), the J gene TRBJ1-2; maybe TRBD1 (6 bases). Germline V gives CDR1 LGHDT, CDR2 YNNKEL (reference sequence). V lost 0 bases, J lost 4 bases, and 9 bases lay in between. The CDR3 runs 14 residues. The CDR3 here is CASSQDRGSYGYTF. In DNA, the CDR3 is TGTGCCAGCAGCCAAGACAGGGGATCCTATGGCTACACCTTC.

The chain joins TRBV2 to TRBJ2-3; unclear D gene. The V end was cut by 0 bases, the J end by 0 bases, with 4 bases between. CDR1 and CDR2 (germline): SNHLY, FYNNEI. CDR3 length: 14 residues. The CDR3 spells CASSEATSTDTQYF. The CDR3 DNA follows: TGTGCCAGCAGTGAAGCGACAAGCACAGATACGCAGTATTTT.

The genes are TRBV7-8 and TRBJ1-4; tentative D call: TRBD1 (6 bases). Per the germline V gene, CDR1 is SGHVS and CDR2 is FQNEAQ. The CDR3 is made up of 19 amino acids. V shed 5 bases and J shed 0 bases, with 22 bases lying between them. CDR3: CASSLRRPGELATNEKLFF. In DNA, the CDR3 is TGTGCCAGCAGCCTCAGAAGACCAGGGGAATTGGCAACTAATGAAAAACTGTTTTTT.

Worth noting for this clone: One end of the junction is discordant with germline, which a read error may explain. The chain combines TRBV11-3 with TRBJ2-1; 9 positions agree with TRBD1. Germline CDR1 reads SGHNT; CDR2 reads YENEEA. This CDR3 spans 15 amino acids. CDR3 amino acids: CASSLDRGNYNEQFF. The CDR3 DNA sequence: TGTGCCAGCAGCCTAGACAGGGGGAACTACAATGAGCAGTTCTTC.

The genes are TRBV12-5 and TRBJ1-3; maybe TRBD1 (6 bases). The germline V gene encodes CDR1 LGHNT and CDR2 FRNRAP. Trimming took off 2 bases at V and 0 bases at J, with 14 bases between the two ends. This CDR3 spans 17 amino acids. The CDR3 DNA reads TGTGCTAGTGGTTTGCCCCAAGGGGGAAACTCTGGAAACACCATATATTTT. Encoded protein: CASGLPQGGNSGNTIYF.

The CDR3 DNA sequence: TGTGCCAGCAGTTTCGACAGGGTTAAACTGTTTTTT. It yields the protein CASSFDRVKLFF. This rearrangement joins TRBV6-5 to TRBJ1-4; 7 positions match TRBD1. The CDR3 extends over 12 amino acids. The germline gives CDR1 MNHEY, CDR2 SVGAGI. Unmatched junction bases numbered 4, after V lost 4 bases and J lost 11 bases.

This clone was counted only a few times. The genes are TRBV6-4 and TRBJ1-1; D remains unclear. This CDR3 has 10 residues. The V end lost 2 bases, the J end lost 13 bases, and 8 bases lay between the germline ends. Germline CDR1 and CDR2: MRHNA and SNTAGT. The CDR3 sequence is CASSDPGSFF. CDR3 DNA: TGTGCCAGCAGTGACCCCGGTAGTTTCTTT.

The chain's CDR3 is CASTLIGVANYGYTF. In DNA, the CDR3 is TGTGCCAGCACCTTAATCGGGGTAGCTAACTATGGCTACACCTTC. The chain has TRBV28 and TRBJ1-2, with unresolved D. V was cut by 7 bases and J by 0 bases, with 15 bases left in between. The germline V gene encodes CDR1 MDHEN and CDR2 SYDVKM. The length of the CDR3 is 15 residues.

The chain combines TRBV30 with TRBJ2-2, with 12 bases lining up with TRBD2. The CDR3 has 18 residues. Germline V gene data show CDR1 as GTSNPN and CDR2 as SVGIG (reference sequence). The V gene end was trimmed by 0 bases and the J gene end by 2 bases; junction bases not matched to a gene: 7. The DNA of the CDR3 is TGTGCCTGGAGTGTACAGAGGACTAGCGGGGCCAACACCGGGGAGCTGTTTTTT. Translated: CAWSVQRTSGANTGELFF.

This chain links TRBV14 with TRBJ1-2, with a possible D match to TRBD1 (5 bases). Trimming removed 5 bases from V and 7 bases from J, with 14 bases in between. The CDR3 contains 13 residues. Germline CDR1 and CDR2: SGHDN and FVKESK. CDR3 DNA: TGTGCCAGCAGCTCCTCTAAGGGGTTTGGCTACACCTTC. Translated, it gives CASSSSKGFGYTF.

The chain links TRBV6-5 to TRBJ2-3; the D gene is possibly TRBD1 (6 bases). V lost 7 bases and J lost 5, with 13 bases in between. Germline V gene sequence: CDR1 MNHEY, CDR2 SVGAGI. This CDR3 region has 13 residues. The CDR3 nucleotides read TGTGCCAGCACCGTCACAGGGCAAGATACGCAGTATTTT. Its translation: CASTVTGQDTQYF.

The rearrangement links TRBV7-9 to TRBJ2-2; D is perhaps TRBD1 (5 bases). The CDR3 extends over 16 amino acids. CDR1 is SEHNR and CDR2 is FQNEAQ in the germline V gene (reference sequence). Between the trimmed V and J ends, which lost 5 bases and 0 bases, there was a span of 13 bases. The CDR3 region is CASSPSRDANTGELFF. DNA of the CDR3: TGTGCCAGCAGCCCCTCCAGGGATGCGAACACCGGGGAGCTGTTTTTT. The whole variable domain, remainder taken from reference TRBV7-9 and TRBJ2-2, is DTGVSQNPRHKITKRGQNVTFRCDPISEHNRLYWYRQTLGQGPEFLTYFQNEAQLEKSRLLSDRFSAERPKGSFSTLEIQRTEQGDSAMYLCASSPSRDANTGELFFGEGSRLTVL.

The chain combines TRBV19 with TRBJ2-7; no clear D. The V and J ends lost 5 bases and 0 bases respectively, with 14 bases between them. This CDR3 spans 15 amino acids. Germline-derived CDR1 and CDR2 are LNHDA and SQIVND (reference sequence). CDR3 amino acids: CASSPGFGFSYEQYF. The CDR3 bases are TGTGCCAGTAGTCCCGGGTTTGGATTCTCCTACGAGCAGTACTTC.

The rearrangement links TRBV3-1 (or the pseudogene TRBV3-2) to TRBJ2-7; 9 positions agree with TRBD2. Trimming cost V 0 bases and J 1 base; bases outside gene matches: 10. CDR1 and CDR2 (germline): LGHDT, YNNKEL (reference sequence). CDR3 length equals 18 residues. For the CDR3, the DNA is TGTGCCAGCAGCCAAGAGCTGGCCGTGACTAGCGGATCCTACGAGCAGTACTTC. It translates to CASSQELAVTSGSYEQYF.

The genes are TRBV2 and TRBJ2-7, with 9 nucleotides matching TRBD1. The length of the CDR3 is 14 residues. Per the germline V gene, CDR1 is SNHLY and CDR2 is FYNNEI. V shed 7 bases and J 5 bases; nucleotides not matched to a gene: 9. CDR3 region: CASNHGQGIHEQYF. The DNA of the CDR3 is TGTGCCAGCAACCACGGACAGGGGATCCACGAGCAGTACTTC.

The chain combines TRBV18 with TRBJ2-1; 8 bases are shared with TRBD2. The CDR3 totals 14 residues. Per the germline V gene, CDR1 is KGHSH and CDR2 is LQKENI. V was clipped by 8 bases and J by 4 bases; unmatched bases: 7. The CDR3 here is CASTRTSSYNEQFF. The CDR3 nucleotides read TGTGCCAGCACTCGGACTAGCTCTTACAATGAGCAGTTCTTC.

The chain links TRBV5-6 to TRBJ2-3; a weak D match, TRBD2 (6 bases). V lost 3 bases and J lost 6, with 11 bases in between. Germline V gives CDR1 SGHDT, CDR2 YYEEEE. The CDR3 contains 13 residues. For the CDR3, the DNA is TGTGCCAGCAGCTCGACTAGTGTCGATACGCAGTATTTT. This codes for CASSSTSVDTQYF.

The CDR3 spells CAWATGTGAYEQYF. The CDR3 nucleotides are TGTGCCTGGGCCACCGGGACAGGAGCCTACGAGCAGTACTTC. The chain is built from TRBV30 and TRBJ2-7, with 8 bases identical to TRBD1. Per the germline V gene, CDR1 is GTSNPN and CDR2 is SVGIG (reference sequence). Unmatched junction bases numbered 8, after V lost 5 bases and J lost 2 bases. The CDR3 contains 14 residues.

V gene TRBV4-1 combines with J gene TRBJ2-1, with a weak D call TRBD1 (6 bases). V dropped 1 base and J dropped 7 bases, with 17 bases sitting between them. CDR3 length: 16 residues. The V gene's germline CDR1 is MGHRA and CDR2 YSYEKL. The CDR3 nucleotides are TGCGCCAGCAGCCAAGTTGGCAGGGGCAGGAGGAATGAGCAGTTCTTC. This sequence encodes CASSQVGRGRRNEQFF.

CDR3 region: CASSLDGSGSWDTQYF. CDR3 DNA sequence: TGCGCCAGCAGCTTGGACGGATCAGGTTCCTGGGATACGCAGTATTTT. This chain joins TRBV5-1 and TRBJ2-3; D unresolved. In germline, CDR1 is SGHRS, CDR2 YFSETQ. This CDR3 region has 16 residues. Trimming cost V 0 bases and J 6 bases, with 17 bases left between them. Full variable domain (missing parts from reference TRBV5-1 and TRBJ2-3): KAGVTQTPRYLIKTRGQQVTLSCSPISGHRSVSWYQQTPGQGLQFLFEYFSETQRNKGNFPGRFSGRQFSNSRSEMNVSTLELGDSALYLCASSLDGSGSWDTQYFGPGTRLTVL.

The chain couples TRBV30 to TRBJ2-7, with 7 bases fitting TRBD1. This CDR3 spans 15 amino acids. V shed 2 bases and J 3 bases; nucleotides not matched to a gene: 10. Germline loops: CDR1 GTSNPN, CDR2 SVGIG (reference sequence). The CDR3 here is CAWSSNRDRSYEQYF. The CDR3 coding sequence is TGTGCCTGGAGTTCGAATAGGGACAGAAGCTACGAGCAGTACTTC.

The sample holds a few counts of this clone. The V call is TRBV5-8, the J call TRBJ2-5, with D hard to call. Trimming took 3 bases from V and 4 from J, leaving 16 bases between them. CDR1 is SGHTS, CDR2 YDEGEE, per germline. There are 15 residues in the CDR3. CDR3 loop: CASSSGLRKTETQYF. The CDR3 DNA follows: TGTGCCAGCAGCTCGGGTCTCAGAAAAACAGAGACCCAGTACTTC.

The rearrangement uses TRBV2 and TRBJ2-4, with 8 bases matching TRBD1. With 10 bases clipped from V and 3 bases from J, the junction kept 8 bases outside the gene matches. CDR1 is SNHLY and CDR2 is FYNNEI in the germline V gene. CDR3 length: 14 amino acids. The CDR3 loop is CATGGGTGKNIQYF. The CDR3 DNA reads as TGTGCCACGGGTGGGGGGACAGGCAAAAACATTCAGTACTTC.

The gene calls are TRBV6-5 and TRBJ1-1; 7 nucleotides match TRBD1. Germline V lookup: CDR1 MNHEY, CDR2 SVGAGI. The CDR3 consists of 16 residues. The J segment lost 2 bases and the V segment lost 1 base, leaving 7 bases of the junction unmatched. CDR3 in amino acids: CASSYFGGTVNTEAFF. As DNA, the CDR3 is TGTGCCAGCAGTTACTTCGGTGGGACAGTTAACACTGAAGCTTTCTTT.

This clone appeared once. CDR3: CASSYEGRNGYTF. DNA of the CDR3: TGTGCCAGCAGTTACGAGGGTAGGAATGGCTACACCTTC. The V call is TRBV12-3 or TRBV12-4, the J call TRBJ1-2, with D unresolved. CDR3 size: 13 residues. V lost 4 bases, J lost 6 bases, and 12 bases lay in between.

The V and J genes are TRBV28 and TRBJ2-7; 7 bases fit TRBD1. V was pared by 6 bases and J by 6 bases, with 8 bases of the junction left unmatched. Per the germline V gene, CDR1 is MDHEN and CDR2 is SYDVKM. This CDR3 is 13 amino acids long. The CDR3 DNA is TGTGCCAGCAGAATGTCAGGGGGTGGCGAGCAGTACTTC. The encoded protein is CASRMSGGGEQYF.

The chain combines TRBV24-1 with TRBJ2-1, with a tentative D call TRBD1 (7 bases). This CDR3 has 14 amino acids. Germline lookup yields CDR1 KGHDR and CDR2 SFDVKD. V was clipped by 2 bases and J by 9 bases, with 13 bases between them. In DNA form, the CDR3 reads TGTGCCACCAGTGATTCGGGCAGGGGGGCTGAGCAGTTCTTC. This sequence encodes CATSDSGRGAEQFF.